Listed below are T cell receptor beta chains from one sample, sequenced in a study of blood T cell repertoires in COVID-19. TCRdb's copy holds only in-frame clones and misses some; the assay was immunoSEQ multiplex PCR. This sample has about 130,000 clones, with about 87% found just once. Sequencing was done on a sample of peripheral blood. The source is a man in his fifties with active COVID-19. CDR3s include the opening cysteine and the closing phenylalanine or tryptophan. The order of the fields is J gene, clone size, D gene, V gene, CDR3 length, CDR3 protein, CDR3 DNA. D genes are given only for firm matches. The listing skips clone size in some rows; elsewhere it reads once, few, many or a size class.

j_call: TRBJ1-2
clone_size: NA
d_call: NA
v_call: TRBV4-1
cdr3_length: 15
cdr3_aa: CASSQEWGNDYGYTF
cdr3_nt: TGCGCCAGCAGCCAAGAATGGGGCAATGACTATGGCTACACCTTC

j_call: TRBJ1-5
clone_size: once
d_call: NA
v_call: TRBV7-9
cdr3_length: 16
cdr3_aa: CASSLGLGHGDQPQHF
cdr3_nt: TGTGCCAGCAGCTTGGGACTGGGGCACGGGGATCAGCCCCAGCATTTT

j_call: TRBJ1-5
clone_size: once
d_call: TRBD1
v_call: TRBV5-6
cdr3_length: 17
cdr3_aa: CASSSMSGTGGNQPQHF
cdr3_nt: TGTGCCAGCAGCTCTATGAGCGGGACAGGGGGGAATCAGCCCCAGCATTTT

j_call: TRBJ1-2
clone_size: NA
d_call: NA
v_call: TRBV6-4
cdr3_length: 11
cdr3_aa: CAFGRGSGYTF
cdr3_nt: TGTGCCTTTGGTAGGGGTTCCGGCTACACCTTC

j_call: TRBJ2-3
clone_size: NA
d_call: NA
v_call: TRBV24-1
cdr3_length: 15
cdr3_aa: CATSLGGKGTDTQYF
cdr3_nt: TGTGCCACCTCCCTGGGGGGAAAGGGCACAGATACGCAGTATTTT

j_call: TRBJ2-7
clone_size: NA
d_call: NA
v_call: TRBV11-3
cdr3_length: 14
cdr3_aa: CASSLVASSYEQYF
cdr3_nt: TGTGCCAGCAGCTTAGTGGCCAGCTCCTACGAGCAGTACTTC

j_call: TRBJ2-3
clone_size: NA
d_call: NA
v_call: TRBV27
cdr3_length: 15
cdr3_aa: CASSRPLTGSDTQYF
cdr3_nt: TGTGCCAGCAGCCGCCCACTTACAGGGAGCGATACGCAGTATTTT

j_call: TRBJ2-1
clone_size: NA
d_call: NA
v_call: TRBV7-7
cdr3_length: 13
cdr3_aa: CASSLGETTEQFF
cdr3_nt: TGTGCCAGCAGCTTAGGGGAGACTACGGAGCAGTTCTTC

j_call: TRBJ2-5
clone_size: NA
d_call: TRBD2
v_call: TRBV2
cdr3_length: 13
cdr3_aa: CASKGLAGRDQYF
cdr3_nt: TGTGCCAGCAAGGGACTAGCGGGGAGGGACCAGTACTTC

j_call: TRBJ1-1
clone_size: NA
d_call: NA
v_call: TRBV5-1
cdr3_length: 15
cdr3_aa: CASSHRAIKNTEAFF
cdr3_nt: TGCGCCAGCAGCCACCGAGCGATAAAGAACACTGAAGCTTTCTTT

j_call: TRBJ1-5
clone_size: NA
d_call: NA
v_call: TRBV4-2
cdr3_length: 15
cdr3_aa: CASSRERGGNQPQHF
cdr3_nt: TGTGCCAGCAGCCGCGAACGGGGGGGAAATCAGCCCCAGCATTTT

j_call: TRBJ1-5
clone_size: once
d_call: NA
v_call: TRBV19
cdr3_length: 17
cdr3_aa: CASSIEVPRYSNQPQHF
cdr3_nt: TGTGCCAGTAGTATAGAAGTTCCGAGATATAGCAATCAGCCCCAGCATTTT

j_call: TRBJ1-5
clone_size: NA
d_call: NA
v_call: TRBV2
cdr3_length: 14
cdr3_aa: CASSGQGDGQPQHF
cdr3_nt: TGTGCCAGCAGTGGGCAGGGTGACGGTCAGCCCCAGCATTTT

j_call: TRBJ1-3
clone_size: NA
d_call: NA
v_call: TRBV30
cdr3_length: 13
cdr3_aa: CAWSKGVGNTIYF
cdr3_nt: TGTGCCTGGAGTAAGGGGGTCGGAAACACCATATATTTT

j_call: TRBJ2-7
clone_size: NA
d_call: TRBD1
v_call: TRBV6-5
cdr3_length: 15
cdr3_aa: CASSSTGTGFYEQYF
cdr3_nt: TGTGCCAGCAGTTCGACCGGGACAGGGTTTTACGAGCAGTACTTC

j_call: TRBJ1-2
clone_size: once
d_call: TRBD1
v_call: TRBV7-8
cdr3_length: 16
cdr3_aa: CASTLLNRGANYGYTF
cdr3_nt: TGTGCCAGCACCCTACTAAACAGGGGAGCTAACTATGGCTACACCTTC

j_call: TRBJ1-3
clone_size: NA
d_call: NA
v_call: TRBV28
cdr3_length: 13
cdr3_aa: CASCQGTGNTIYF
cdr3_nt: TGTGCCAGCTGTCAGGGCACTGGAAACACCATATATTTT

j_call: TRBJ2-5
clone_size: once
d_call: TRBD1
v_call: TRBV15
cdr3_length: 15
cdr3_aa: CATSRDSAGGETQYF
cdr3_nt: TGTGCCACCAGCAGAGATTCTGCAGGGGGAGAGACCCAGTACTTC

j_call: TRBJ1-2
clone_size: NA
d_call: NA
v_call: TRBV4-1
cdr3_length: 14
cdr3_aa: CASSPLLPADGYTF
cdr3_nt: TGCGCCAGCAGCCCCCTCCTCCCTGCGGATGGCTACACCTTC

j_call: TRBJ2-7
clone_size: NA
d_call: NA
v_call: TRBV6-5
cdr3_length: 14
cdr3_aa: CASSIQGPSYEQYF
cdr3_nt: TGTGCCAGCAGTATACAGGGACCGTCCTACGAGCAGTACTTC

j_call: TRBJ1-1
clone_size: NA
d_call: NA
v_call: TRBV20-1
cdr3_length: 11
cdr3_aa: CSASSGHEAFF
cdr3_nt: TGCAGTGCTAGTTCTGGCCATGAAGCTTTCTTT

j_call: TRBJ2-2
clone_size: NA
d_call: NA
v_call: TRBV1
cdr3_length: 18
cdr3_aa: CTSRRIGTGGRATGELFF
cdr3_nt: TGCACCAGCAGGCGAATCGGGACAGGGGGTAGAGCCACCGGGGAGCTGTTTTTT

j_call: TRBJ1-2
clone_size: NA
d_call: TRBD1
v_call: TRBV6-5
cdr3_length: 13
cdr3_aa: CASSDRQGGGYTF
cdr3_nt: TGTGCCAGCAGCGATAGACAGGGAGGCGGCTACACCTTC

j_call: TRBJ1-1
clone_size: once
d_call: TRBD1
v_call: TRBV9
cdr3_length: 15
cdr3_aa: CASSVGNRGNTEAFF
cdr3_nt: TGTGCCAGCAGCGTAGGCAACAGGGGCAACACTGAAGCTTTCTTT

j_call: TRBJ1-1
clone_size: NA
d_call: NA
v_call: TRBV18
cdr3_length: 16
cdr3_aa: CASSPIGRGRNTEAFF
cdr3_nt: TGTGCCAGCTCACCGATAGGGAGGGGAAGGAACACTGAAGCTTTCTTT

j_call: TRBJ1-2
clone_size: NA
d_call: TRBD1
v_call: TRBV4-3
cdr3_length: 14
cdr3_aa: CASSQGGQAYGYTF
cdr3_nt: TGCGCCAGCAGCCAAGGGGGACAGGCCTATGGCTACACCTTC

j_call: TRBJ2-1
clone_size: NA
d_call: TRBD2
v_call: TRBV18
cdr3_length: 14
cdr3_aa: CASSPSEAGGPQFF
cdr3_nt: TGTGCCAGCTCACCTTCTGAGGCGGGGGGCCCCCAGTTCTTC

j_call: TRBJ1-1
clone_size: NA
d_call: TRBD1
v_call: TRBV5-6
cdr3_length: 14
cdr3_aa: CASSITGGDTEAFF
cdr3_nt: TGTGCCAGCAGCATAACAGGGGGAGACACTGAAGCTTTCTTT

j_call: TRBJ1-5
clone_size: few
d_call: NA
v_call: TRBV3-1/TRBV3-2
cdr3_length: 13
cdr3_aa: CASSQQLDQPQHF
cdr3_nt: TGTGCCAGCAGCCAACAACTGGATCAGCCCCAGCATTTT

j_call: TRBJ1-1
clone_size: NA
d_call: TRBD1
v_call: TRBV6-5
cdr3_length: 14
cdr3_aa: CASSYQGAIAEAFF
cdr3_nt: TGTGCCAGCAGTTACCAGGGGGCGATCGCTGAAGCTTTCTTT

j_call: TRBJ2-7
clone_size: NA
d_call: TRBD1
v_call: TRBV29-1
cdr3_length: 13
cdr3_aa: CSVTGQGPYEQYF
cdr3_nt: TGCAGCGTTACAGGACAGGGACCCTACGAGCAGTACTTC

j_call: TRBJ1-1
clone_size: NA
d_call: NA
v_call: TRBV6-1
cdr3_length: 18
cdr3_aa: CASSVQTWRGLHGGEAFF
cdr3_nt: TGTGCCAGCAGTGTTCAAACTTGGCGGGGACTCCACGGGGGTGAAGCTTTCTTT

j_call: TRBJ1-1
clone_size: NA
d_call: NA
v_call: TRBV9
cdr3_length: 16
cdr3_aa: CASSGDGGARNTEAFF
cdr3_nt: TGTGCCAGCAGTGGGGACGGGGGGGCCCGAAACACTGAAGCTTTCTTT

j_call: TRBJ1-5
clone_size: NA
d_call: NA
v_call: TRBV24-1
cdr3_length: 14
cdr3_aa: CATGEGTSNQPQHF
cdr3_nt: TGTGCCACTGGTGAGGGGACATCGAATCAGCCCCAGCATTTT

j_call: TRBJ1-2
clone_size: NA
d_call: NA
v_call: TRBV18
cdr3_length: 13
cdr3_aa: CASSPDSLYGYTF
cdr3_nt: TGTGCCAGCTCACCGGACAGTCTCTATGGCTACACCTTC

j_call: TRBJ2-2
clone_size: few
d_call: TRBD2
v_call: TRBV10-3
cdr3_length: 15
cdr3_aa: CAIRSGGANTGELFF
cdr3_nt: TGTGCCATCAGAAGCGGGGGGGCCAACACCGGGGAGCTGTTTTTT

j_call: TRBJ1-2
clone_size: few
d_call: NA
v_call: TRBV6-5
cdr3_length: 14
cdr3_aa: CASTQTSTNYGYTF
cdr3_nt: TGTGCCAGCACCCAGACATCTACTAACTATGGCTACACCTTC

j_call: TRBJ1-5
clone_size: NA
d_call: NA
v_call: TRBV5-6
cdr3_length: 16
cdr3_aa: CASSLARAGELQPQHF
cdr3_nt: TGTGCCAGCAGCTTGGCCAGGGCAGGGGAACTTCAGCCCCAGCATTTT

j_call: TRBJ2-7
clone_size: NA
d_call: NA
v_call: TRBV12-3/TRBV12-4
cdr3_length: 11
cdr3_aa: CASSRGYEQYF
cdr3_nt: TGTGCCAGCAGTAGAGGTTACGAGCAGTACTTC

j_call: TRBJ1-2
clone_size: NA
d_call: TRBD1
v_call: TRBV3-1/TRBV3-2
cdr3_length: 14
cdr3_aa: CASSSYRGEYGYTF
cdr3_nt: TGTGCCAGCAGCAGTTACAGGGGGGAGTATGGCTACACCTTC

j_call: TRBJ2-7
clone_size: NA
d_call: TRBD2
v_call: TRBV7-2
cdr3_length: 15
cdr3_aa: CASSLESGGAYEQYF
cdr3_nt: TGTGCCAGCAGCTTAGAAAGCGGGGGGGCCTACGAGCAGTACTTC

j_call: TRBJ2-7
clone_size: once
d_call: TRBD1
v_call: TRBV6-4
cdr3_length: 17
cdr3_aa: CASSEPDRGPYNYEQYF
cdr3_nt: TGTGCCAGCAGTGAGCCCGACAGGGGACCCTACAACTACGAGCAGTACTTC

j_call: TRBJ1-2
clone_size: NA
d_call: NA
v_call: TRBV16
cdr3_length: 16
cdr3_aa: CASSQFEEGFNYGYTF
cdr3_nt: TGTGCCAGCAGCCAATTTGAGGAGGGGTTTAACTATGGCTACACCTTC

j_call: TRBJ2-1
clone_size: NA
d_call: NA
v_call: TRBV5-1
cdr3_length: 14
cdr3_aa: CASSPGLEDNEQFF
cdr3_nt: TGCGCCAGCAGCCCGGGACTGGAAGACAATGAGCAGTTCTTC

j_call: TRBJ2-1
clone_size: NA
d_call: NA
v_call: TRBV4-2
cdr3_length: 16
cdr3_aa: CASSQETGSSYNEQFF
cdr3_nt: TGTGCCAGCAGCCAAGAGACAGGCAGCTCCTACAATGAGCAGTTCTTC

j_call: TRBJ2-5
clone_size: NA
d_call: NA
v_call: TRBV6-1
cdr3_length: 14
cdr3_aa: CASSEGKGLVAQYF
cdr3_nt: TGTGCCAGCAGTGAAGGAAAGGGGCTTGTGGCCCAGTACTTC

j_call: TRBJ1-5
clone_size: NA
d_call: NA
v_call: TRBV7-3
cdr3_length: 13
cdr3_aa: CASSLTPMAPQHF
cdr3_nt: TGTGCCAGCAGCTTAACACCGATGGCCCCCCAGCATTTT

j_call: TRBJ2-1
clone_size: NA
d_call: TRBD2
v_call: TRBV4-1
cdr3_length: 14
cdr3_aa: CASLPGLDRDEQFF
cdr3_nt: TGCGCCAGCCTCCCGGGACTAGATCGCGATGAGCAGTTCTTC

j_call: TRBJ1-5
clone_size: NA
d_call: NA
v_call: TRBV6-6
cdr3_length: 12
cdr3_aa: CASSTDYQPQHF
cdr3_nt: TGTGCCAGCTCGACAGATTATCAGCCCCAGCATTTT

j_call: TRBJ1-4
clone_size: NA
d_call: NA
v_call: TRBV18
cdr3_length: 16
cdr3_aa: CASSRRGGGLDEKLFF
cdr3_nt: TGTGCCAGCTCACGTCGTGGGGGGGGACTTGATGAAAAACTGTTTTTT

j_call: TRBJ1-2
clone_size: once
d_call: TRBD1
v_call: TRBV7-8
cdr3_length: 13
cdr3_aa: CASSLRGGNGYTF
cdr3_nt: TGTGCCAGCAGCTTAAGAGGGGGCAATGGCTACACCTTC

j_call: TRBJ2-7
clone_size: NA
d_call: NA
v_call: TRBV4-1
cdr3_length: 13
cdr3_aa: CASSSTGYYEQYF
cdr3_nt: TGCGCCAGCAGTAGCACAGGGTACTACGAGCAGTACTTC

j_call: TRBJ1-4
clone_size: NA
d_call: NA
v_call: TRBV9
cdr3_length: 14
cdr3_aa: CASSPGTLNEKLFF
cdr3_nt: TGTGCCAGCAGCCCCGGGACTCTAAATGAAAAACTGTTTTTT

j_call: TRBJ1-2
clone_size: NA
d_call: NA
v_call: TRBV5-1
cdr3_length: 14
cdr3_aa: CASSLAWGNYGYTF
cdr3_nt: TGCGCCAGCAGCTTGGCCTGGGGCAACTATGGCTACACCTTC

j_call: TRBJ1-2
clone_size: once
d_call: NA
v_call: TRBV30
cdr3_length: 13
cdr3_aa: CAWSVQGGTGYTF
cdr3_nt: TGTGCCTGGAGTGTACAAGGTGGGACAGGCTACACCTTC

j_call: TRBJ1-1
clone_size: NA
d_call: NA
v_call: TRBV18
cdr3_length: 16
cdr3_aa: CASSPRVSSLNTEAFF
cdr3_nt: TGTGCCAGCTCACCCAGGGTTTCATCATTGAACACTGAAGCTTTCTTT

j_call: TRBJ1-1
clone_size: NA
d_call: NA
v_call: TRBV12-3/TRBV12-4
cdr3_length: 13
cdr3_aa: CASSLLQSTEAFF
cdr3_nt: TGTGCCAGCAGTTTATTGCAGTCCACTGAAGCTTTCTTT

j_call: TRBJ2-5
clone_size: once
d_call: NA
v_call: TRBV5-6
cdr3_length: 17
cdr3_aa: CASSLRSWKTGQETQYF
cdr3_nt: TGTGCCAGCAGCTTGAGGTCGTGGAAAACAGGGCAAGAGACCCAGTACTTC